Shown below are 31 T cell receptor beta chains from a single sample sequenced in a study of PD-L1 blockade in urothelial cancer. Method: immunoSEQ multiplex PCR; TCRdb's copy keeps in-frame clones and lacks some. Of fewer than 65,000 clones in the sample, around 80% were seen once. Time point specified: pretreatment peripheral blood. Sequencing was performed on PBMCs, taken around atezolizumab (anti-PD-L1) treatment. The receptors here all came from a man in his sixties or seventies with urothelial cancer.

The chain recombines TRBV11-2 with TRBJ2-2; D gene uncertain. The CDR3 is made up of 16 amino acids. Trimming took off 0 bases at V and 0 bases at J, with 8 bases between the two ends. CDR1 and CDR2 (germline): SGHAT, FQNNGV. CDR3 residues: CASSLDRIANTGELFF. CDR3 nucleotides: TGTGCCAGCAGCTTAGACAGGATCGCGAACACCGGGGAGCTGTTTTTT.

J is TRBJ2-7 and V is TRBV19, with 9 bases lining up with TRBD1. From germline, CDR1 is LNHDA and CDR2 SQIVND (reference sequence). With V trimmed by 5 bases and J by 7 bases, 12 bases remained unmatched. CDR3 length: 15 amino acids. CDR3 sequence (DNA): TGTGCCAGTAGTTCTAGTGCACAGGGGGCGCAGGAGCAGTACTTC. Protein sequence: CASSSSAQGAQEQYF. The complete variable domain, with remaining parts taken from reference TRBV19 and TRBJ2-7, reads DGGITQSPKYLFRKEGQNVTLSCEQNLNHDAMYWYRQDPGQGLRLIYYSQIVNDFQKGDIAEGYSVSREKKESFPLTVTSAQKNPTAFYLCASSSSAQGAQEQYFGPGTRLTVT.

This sequence joins TRBV28 and TRBJ2-2; 7 bases line up with TRBD2. The CDR3 is made up of 18 amino acids. Germline V gene sequence: CDR1 MDHEN, CDR2 SYDVKM. The V and J ends lost 4 bases and 0 bases, in that order; junction bases with no gene match: 11. The CDR3 loop reads CASSSSGGLPSNTGELFF. The CDR3 DNA reads TGTGCCAGCAGTTCCTCGGGGGGACTACCCTCGAACACCGGGGAGCTGTTTTTT.

The chain combines TRBV9 with TRBJ2-3; 9 nucleotides agree with TRBD2. Trimming removed 0 bases from V and 2 bases from J; junction bases left unmatched: 7. Germline lookup yields CDR1 SGDLS and CDR2 YYNGEE. The CDR3 sequence is 17 residues long. The CDR3 region has the DNA TGTGCCAGCAGCGTAGACGGACTAGCGAATCCCACAGATACGCAGTATTTT. It specifies CASSVDGLANPTDTQYF.

This clone was detected only a few times. The CDR3 bases are TGTGCCAGCAGTCTAGGGGTAGGAACCCTCCACTTT. It translates to CASSLGVGTLHF. This rearrangement joins TRBV6-5 to TRBJ1-6; possibly TRBD1 for D (5 bases). Trimming stripped 5 bases from V and 14 bases from J, with 13 bases between. The germline V gene encodes CDR1 MNHEY and CDR2 SVGAGI. The CDR3 contains 12 residues.

The genes are TRBV5-4 and TRBJ2-2, with 8 nucleotides matching TRBD1. V lost 5 bases to trimming and J lost 3 bases; unmatched junction nucleotides: 6. The CDR3 is made up of 15 amino acids. Germline V gene data show CDR1 as SGHNT and CDR2 as YYREEE (reference sequence). As DNA, the CDR3 is TGTGCCAGCAGTCTCCCAGGGGGCGACACCGGGGAGCTGTTTTTT. Protein: CASSLPGGDTGELFF.

The genes are TRBV5-1 and TRBJ1-4; the D gene is possibly TRBD1 (5 bases). The CDR3 is 14 amino acids. The V gene lost 0 bases and the J gene lost 8 bases, with 11 bases spanning the gap. Germline CDR1 is SGHRS and CDR2 is YFSETQ. CDR3 region: CASSLGRDGEKLFF. DNA of the CDR3: TGCGCCAGCAGCTTGGGGAGGGACGGCGAAAAACTGTTTTTT.

The V and J genes are TRBV6-5 and TRBJ2-3; 10 bases align to TRBD1. CDR1 is MNHEY, CDR2 SVGAGI, per germline. This CDR3 spans 14 amino acids. Trimming cost V 9 bases and J 6 bases; bases outside gene matches: 9. The CDR3 DNA reads as TGTGCCAGTTGTCGGGGACAGGGGCGTGATACGCAGTATTTT. It codes for CASCRGQGRDTQYF.

The rearrangement uses TRBV29-1 and TRBJ1-1; 7 bases match TRBD1. The CDR3 consists of 12 residues. Trimming at V came to 5 bases and at J to 7 bases, leaving 7 bases not matched to a gene. Germline CDR1 SQVTM, CDR2 ANQGSEA. DNA for the CDR3: TGCAGCGTTCATTGGCCAGGGGGTGAAGCTTTCTTT. Its protein product is CSVHWPGGEAFF.

The J gene is TRBJ2-2, the V gene TRBV6-1; a weak D match, TRBD1 (5 bases). The CDR3 runs 13 residues. The ends were cut back, 4 bases at V and 4 bases at J, with 7 bases in the middle. The germline CDR1 and CDR2 sequences are MNHNS and SASEGT. CDR3 in amino acids: CASSGQITGELFF. The CDR3 nucleotides read TGTGCCAGCAGTGGACAGATCACCGGGGAGCTGTTTTTT.

V gene TRBV2 combines with J gene TRBJ1-5; weak D call: TRBD1 (5 bases). Trimming removed 7 bases from V and 4 bases from J, with 8 bases in between. The CDR3 consists of 12 residues. CDR1 and CDR2 from the germline V gene are SNHLY and FYNNEI. The CDR3 here is CASNRGNQPQHF. CDR3 nucleotides: TGTGCCAGCAACCGGGGGAATCAGCCCCAGCATTTT.

V is TRBV7-6 and J is TRBJ1-3; 7 bases are a match to TRBD1. CDR1 SGHVS and CDR2 FNYEAQ come from the germline V gene. The CDR3 spans 18 residues. The junction had 12 bases not matched to a gene; V was cut back by 2 bases and J by 2 bases. CDR3 in amino acids: CASSLSARQGGPGNTIYF. CDR3 bases: TGTGCCAGCAGCTTATCCGCCCGGCAGGGGGGACCTGGAAACACCATATATTTT.

The gene calls are TRBV5-1 and TRBJ1-1; 7 bases fit TRBD1. Germline V gene data show CDR1 as SGHRS and CDR2 as YFSETQ. Losses at the gene ends were 4 bases for V and 3 bases for J; bases not matched to a gene: 6. The CDR3 length is 14 residues. Here the CDR3 reads CASSSGQGDTEAFF. The CDR3 DNA reads TGCGCCAGCAGCAGCGGCCAGGGGGACACTGAAGCTTTCTTT.

In DNA form, the CDR3 reads TGTGCCAGCTCACCATCGGCAGGGGGAAGATCACCCCTCCACTTT. It specifies CASSPSAGGRSPLHF. V usage is TRBV18 and J usage is TRBJ1-6; TRBD1 matches at 7 bases. This CDR3 is built from 15 residues. V trimming: 2 bases; J trimming: 10 bases; junction bases outside the gene matches: 8. Germline V gene sequence: CDR1 KGHSH, CDR2 LQKENI.

The rearrangement joins TRBV5-1 to TRBJ1-1; the match to TRBD1 covers 7 bases. With 1 base clipped from V and 8 bases from J, the junction kept 11 bases outside the gene matches. CDR1 is SGHRS and CDR2 is YFSETQ in the germline V gene. The CDR3 runs to 15 residues. The DNA for the CDR3 is TGCGCCAGCAGCTTGTTCGACAGGGAAACTAACGAAGCTTTCTTT. It translates to CASSLFDRETNEAFF. The full variable domain, in which reference TRBV5-1 and TRBJ1-1 provide the parts outside the CDR3, is KAGVTQTPRYLIKTRGQQVTLSCSPISGHRSVSWYQQTPGQGLQFLFEYFSETQRNKGNFPGRFSGRQFSNSRSEMNVSTLELGDSALYLCASSLFDRETNEAFFGQGTRLTVV.

J is TRBJ2-2 and V is TRBV7-2, with a tentative D call TRBD2 (5 bases). CDR1 is SGHTA, CDR2 FQGNSA, per germline. This CDR3 has 15 amino acids. The V gene lost 2 bases and the J gene lost 7 bases, with 14 bases spanning the gap. The chain's CDR3 is CASSLKSSWNGELFF. The CDR3 DNA reads as TGTGCCAGCAGCTTAAAGTCTAGCTGGAACGGGGAGCTGTTTTTT.

CDR3 sequence reads: CASSVGSLRTTHEQFF. DNA for the CDR3: TGTGCCAGCAGCGTAGGAAGCCTCCGGACTACCCATGAGCAGTTCTTC. The genes are TRBV9 and TRBJ2-1; perhaps TRBD2 as D (6 bases). Trimming left V 0 bases short and J 8 bases short, with 18 bases between. The CDR3 sequence is 16 residues long. CDR1 is SGDLS and CDR2 is YYNGEE in the germline V gene.

The count of this clone is one. This chain uses TRBV11-2 with TRBJ2-7; 7 nucleotides match TRBD1. The CDR3 totals 15 residues. V lost 1 base, J lost 2 bases, and 5 bases stayed unmatched. Germline V lookup: CDR1 SGHAT, CDR2 FQNNGV. CDR3 residues: CASSLAGTETYEQYF. CDR3 DNA sequence: TGTGCCAGCAGCTTAGCCGGGACAGAGACCTACGAGCAGTACTTC.

The V call is TRBV4-2, the J call TRBJ2-3; 9 positions match TRBD2. Per germline, CDR1 LGHNA and CDR2 YNFKEQ. V lost 5 bases to trimming and J lost 6 bases; unmatched junction nucleotides: 21. This CDR3 has 19 residues. The CDR3 here is CASSAAEGSSGAGGDTQYF. In DNA, the CDR3 is TGTGCCAGCAGCGCCGCCGAGGGGTCTAGCGGGGCCGGGGGGGATACGCAGTATTTT.

CDR3 nucleotide sequence: TGTGCCATCAGTGAGAAGGGGAATCAGCCCCAGCATTTT. Translating gives CAISEKGNQPQHF. The chain couples TRBV10-3 to TRBJ1-5; D possibly corresponds to TRBD1 (5 bases). Deletions cut 2 bases from V and 4 bases from J, with 6 bases between. Looked up from germline, CDR1 is ENHRY and CDR2 is SYGVKD. The CDR3 has 13 residues.

This clone is a singleton in its sample. The J gene is TRBJ2-7, the V gene TRBV29-1, with D perhaps matching TRBD1 (5 bases). The CDR3 totals 12 residues. Trimming cost V 5 bases and J 4 bases, with 12 bases left between them. The V gene's germline CDR1 is SQVTM and CDR2 ANQGSEA. This CDR3 reads CSVSGRDYEQYF. The CDR3 nucleotides read TGCAGCGTTTCCGGCAGGGATTACGAGCAGTACTTC.

This chain connects TRBV6-6 to TRBJ1-5, with 7 bases matching TRBD1. The germline V gene has CDR1 MNHNY and CDR2 SVGAGI (reference sequence). The CDR3 has 16 amino acids. V dropped 6 bases and J dropped 4; count of bases not matched to a gene: 12. This CDR3 reads CASRPHRGDGNQPQHF. Here the CDR3 DNA reads TGTGCCAGCAGACCACACAGGGGAGATGGTAATCAGCCCCAGCATTTT.

The rearrangement joins TRBV9 to TRBJ1-4; unclear D gene. V was pared by 1 base and J by 1 base, with 14 bases between. The V gene's germline CDR1 is SGDLS and CDR2 YYNGEE. This CDR3 contains 17 residues. Written as DNA, the CDR3 is TGTGCCAGCAGCGTATTGGACGGTGAGGGAACTAATGAAAAACTGTTTTTT. Translating it yields CASSVLDGEGTNEKLFF.

The V and J genes are TRBV19 and TRBJ2-7; the D gene is possibly TRBD1 (5 bases). Germline loops: CDR1 LNHDA, CDR2 SQIVND (reference sequence). The CDR3 has 15 amino acids. Trimming pared 2 bases from V and 4 bases from J, leaving 15 bases between. CDR3 sequence (DNA): TGTGCCAGTAGTATAAGTGGACAACCCGGATACGAGCAGTACTTC. This gives the protein CASSISGQPGYEQYF.

This clone was seen more than once but under ten times. The gene calls are TRBV5-1 and TRBJ1-2, with D hard to call. The CDR3 sequence is 14 residues long. V was shortened by 4 bases and J by 1 base, with 11 bases between the two germline ends. From germline, CDR1 is SGHRS and CDR2 YFSETQ. DNA of the CDR3: TGCGCCAGCAGCCCGGATGGCGGTAACTATGGCTACACCTTC. It encodes CASSPDGGNYGYTF.

The genes are TRBV28 and TRBJ2-1; 9 positions match TRBD1. The CDR3 sequence is 16 residues long. CDR1 and CDR2 from the germline V gene are MDHEN and SYDVKM. With V trimmed by 4 bases and J by 7 bases, 11 bases remained unmatched. The CDR3 DNA sequence: TGTGCCAGCAGTTCCCCCCGGACAGGGGCACGGAATGAGCAGTTCTTC. Its protein product is CASSSPRTGARNEQFF.

The chain combines TRBV19 with TRBJ1-2, with 12 bases matching TRBD1. Germline CDR1 LNHDA, CDR2 SQIVND (reference sequence). Trimming cost V 3 bases and J 5 bases; bases outside gene matches: 4. The CDR3 sequence is 15 residues long. The CDR3 nucleotides read TGTGCCAGTAGTATCGGGACAGGGGGCAGGTATGGCTACACCTTC. This gives the protein CASSIGTGGRYGYTF.

This clone was recorded at least ten times. The chain links TRBV4-1 to TRBJ1-1; 7 bases are shared with TRBD1. The V gene end was trimmed by 0 bases and the J gene end by 10 bases; junction bases not matched to a gene: 8. The CDR3 is made up of 14 amino acids. CDR1 MGHRA and CDR2 YSYEKL come from the germline V gene. CDR3 DNA: TGCGCCAGCAGCCAAGATACCGGGACAGTGGGAGCTTTCTTT. Protein product: CASSQDTGTVGAFF.

This chain connects TRBV2 to TRBJ2-2; 8 nucleotides match TRBD1. This CDR3 contains 14 residues. CDR1 SNHLY and CDR2 FYNNEI come from the germline V gene. Trimming cost V 8 bases and J 5 bases; bases outside gene matches: 7. The CDR3 nucleotides read TGTGCCAGCCTCAGGGGGCGAGGGACCGGGGAGCTGTTTTTT. It encodes CASLRGRGTGELFF.

This chain uses TRBV19 with TRBJ1-1, with 11 positions matching TRBD1. The V gene end was trimmed by 8 bases and the J gene end by 8 bases; junction bases not matched to a gene: 19. The CDR3 runs to 17 residues. Per germline, CDR1 LNHDA and CDR2 SQIVND (reference sequence). This chain's CDR3 is CASGAYTLRDRGMEAFF. CDR3 nucleotides: TGTGCCAGTGGGGCCTATACCCTCCGGGACAGGGGGATGGAAGCTTTCTTT.

This clone has just one count. The chain joins TRBV7-9 to TRBJ2-1, with a weak D call TRBD1 (6 bases). Germline lookup yields CDR1 SEHNR and CDR2 FQNEAQ (reference sequence). The CDR3 is made up of 17 amino acids. Trimming cost V 2 bases and J 5 bases, with 19 bases left between them. In nucleotides, the CDR3 is TGTGCCAGCAGCTTAACAGGGACGGGCCACCCGGACAATGAGCAGTTCTTC. It yields the protein CASSLTGTGHPDNEQFF. Full variable domain (rest looked up from reference TRBV7-9 and TRBJ2-1): DTGVSQNPRHKITKRGQNVTFRCDPISEHNRLYWYRQTLGQGPEFLTYFQNEAQLEKSRLLSDRFSAERPKGSFSTLEIQRTEQGDSAMYLCASSLTGTGHPDNEQFFGPGTRLTVL.